The T cell receptor (beta chain) described here comes from a study of shared clonotypes between healthy human individuals (TCRdb year 2020). For context, the study as a whole: Three men and two women, aged 18 to 49 years, made up the cohort. To estimate repertoire size and how much clonotype sharing occurs between individuals, the study deeply sequenced the blood TCR repertoires of roughly 5 healthy adults. For each donor, three plates each were used for CD4 naive and CD4 memory, two plates were used for CD8 naive, and one plate was used for CD8 memory. Each donor's leukapheresis produced roughly between about 0.9 and 9.5 billion PBMCs. To increase sequencing depth and limit assay-specific biases, different laboratories used diverse techniques to prepare libraries and sequence TCR repertoires. On the study overall, not on this receptor specifically: Around 5% of naive CD4, approximately 3.7% of naive CD8, approximately 2% of memory CD4, and approximately 0.39% of memory CD8 clonotypes were shared across a few donors. Rarefaction of sorted-subset datasets indicated incomplete sequencing despite the large sequencing depth. Compared with non-shared clonotypes, the clonotypes found in all four sorted-subset donors had higher generation probabilities. The small number of donors limited the genetic and exposure-history diversity represented. Based on pairwise subsampling, the degree of clonotype sharing among donors was expected to be affected by sequencing depth. Larger estimated clonotype richness was generally found for naive subsets than for memory subsets. Only blood was sampled, and tissue TCR repertoires likely differ from those in blood.

TCR CDR3 regions were amplified from genomic DNA by multiplex PCR using the deep immunoSEQ assay. Genomic DNA extracted from each cell subset was distributed evenly over all wells of several immunoSEQ 96-well plates, and each plate served as one replicate. For sorted subsets, 150 to 200 ng genomic DNA, equal to 30,000 to 35,000 T cell genomes, was loaded into each replicate PCR. Purified libraries were measured with a Qubit 3.0 fluorometer, size-checked on a Bioanalyzer 2100, and measured again with the KAPA Library Quantification kit. Every immunoSEQ 96-well plate was sequenced on a separate single-read 150-cycle Illumina NextSeq 550 flow cell. The original methods were these. The immunoSEQ output contained only junctional sequences without quality scores, so filtering could not match that applied to full-length reads. Sequences were annotated with PyIR, a Python wrapper for IgBLAST v1.9, using IMGT germline references to assign V/J genes and CDR3. Reads were removed for weak V/J assignments (E-value above 1e-6), missing CDR3, stop codons, out-of-frame junctions, or ambiguous translated residues. V3J clonotypes were defined as sequences sharing an identical inferred V gene, J gene, and CDR3 amino acid sequence. The percentage overlap between two repertoires was calculated by dividing the number of shared unique clonotypes by the size of the smaller repertoire. RTK rarefaction, the Chao1 estimator, and Recon v2.1 estimates of unobserved clonotypes were used to assess repertoire richness. OLGA was used to compute generation probabilities for all TCRbeta clonotypes that the gDNA method yielded from a few donors. In its TCRdb copy, this immuneACCESS table keeps in-frame sequences only and misses some clones. Where compared with another copy, unresolved V genes explain less than half of these, and the others have no known cause. The V and J calls and clone size come from that table; D and trimming were worked out from the DNA. This sample has around 1.9 million clones in its table, and 85% to 95% of those were observed once. The ten largest clones capture more than 1.5% of the sample.

The CDR3 holds 13 amino acids from the cysteine to the phenylalanine. CDR3 DNA only is kept here, 39 bases in frame from base 1. V is clipped by 3 bases and J by 0 bases, and the sequence between their germline boundaries is 0 bases long. CDR1 and CDR2 (MNHEY, SMNVEV) derive from the germline V gene (reference sequence). CD8 naive samples were CD45RO-negative cells positively selected for CCR7, giving a CD45RA+CCR7+ population that excluded TemRA cells. Donors were healthy HIV-negative adults with no recently reported acute infections or vaccinations. Only Caucasian adults living in Nashville, Tennessee, USA were represented among the donors. Blood was collected by leukapheresis, and PBMCs were isolated by Ficoll-Histopaque density gradient centrifugation and then cryopreserved in liquid nitrogen vapor phase. Analytical flow cytometry was used to check the purity and quantity of each magnetically sorted T cell population. From each sorted fraction, genomic DNA was isolated and quantified by UV absorbance on a Nanodrop 2000c.

This clone was detected many times. What this receptor recognizes is not known. Base qualities are missing; no much larger clone stands one base away. In the same sample, other DNA sequences code for this CDR3. The chain employs TRBV27 and TRBJ2-6; the D gene identity is not certain. Sequencing input: naive CD8+ T cells from PBMCs. This specimen's cell subset or site label, per the study, means: CD45RA+CCR7+. The TCR comes from a man aged 18-30 years in good health. Some clones in this sample may be carry-over from other donors' samples. The CDR3 amino acid sequence is: CASSFSGANVLTF. The nucleotide sequence reads TGTGCCAGCAGTTTCTCTGGGGCCAACGTCCTGACTTTC.